This T cell receptor (beta chain) was sequenced for a study of T cell changes during pregnancy in multiple sclerosis. Sequenced by immunoSEQ multiplex PCR; TCRdb stores in-frame clones only, minus some. This sample carries 65,000 to 85,000 clones, roughly 92% of them seen once, and the ten largest clones take 0.2% to 0.25%. The CDR3 loop spans 17 amino acids. Germline loops: CDR1 SGHNT, CDR2 YYREEE (reference sequence). The ends were cut back, 0 bases at V and 9 bases at J, with 19 bases in the middle. This TCR was recovered from a female donor with multiple sclerosis, enrolled in a pregnancy study. This material consisted of CD4+ T cells from peripheral blood mononuclear cells, taken before pregnancy. This chain uses TRBV5-4 with TRBJ1-6; D might be TRBD1 (5 bases). Here the CDR3 DNA reads TGTGCCAGCAGCTTGGCCGTAGGGGCAACTTCCCTTTCACCCCTCCACTTT. Translation gives CASSLAVGATSLSPLHF.